A selection of T cell receptor beta chains follows, all from one sample in a study of cytomegalovirus exposure and HLA in healthy donors. Only in-frame clones appear in the TCRdb table, and some are missing; sequencing was by immunoSEQ multiplex PCR. The sample contains roughly 97,000 clones, about 79% of which appear only once. Material: PBMCs. These receptors originate from a man in his sixties in good health and CMV-seropositive. CDR3s leave out the opening cysteine and the closing phenylalanine or tryptophan.

TRBV21-1 | ASVSPGGNTEAF
TRBV11-3 | ASSPRDIQDTQY
TRBV7-9 | ASSSLRDRANEQF
TRBV5-1 | ASSLGPGGEKLF
TRBV6-6 | ASSYSRGNGYT
TRBV5-1 | ASSSTGGLQETQY
TRBV6-5 | ASSYRGPHTGELF
TRBV13 | ASSLHYNNSPLH
TRBV5-1 | ASSSGHGFEGQY
TRBV9 | ASSVEGSGGPTQETQY
TRBV6-6 | ASRGTAQETQY
TRBV4-3 | ASSLHWDSPYEQY
TRBV18 | ASSPPSGAELF
TRBV11-3 | ASSATGGTEAF
TRBV29-1 | SVAGISTNEKLF
TRBV27 | ASSYGRGGGSPLH
TRBV4-1 | ASSQVETDTQY
TRBV18 | ASSRGGATYEQY
TRBV2 | ASIPQGGVGGYT
TRBV9 | ASSVAPRTGDYGYT
TRBV5-6 | ASSSRGYGELF
TRBV10-2 | ASSDGYGYT
TRBV5-1 | ASSLGRVNTEAF
TRBV5-1 | ASSGPGTGSGGYT
TRBV5-1 | ASSSGTGNEKLF